This TCR beta chain stems from a study of blood T cell repertoires in COVID-19. Study-level information: Acute and convalescent COVID-19 samples came from the United States, Italy and Spain. From T cells, B-cell-depleted T cells, or PBMCs came the material, which was cDNA or gDNA.

From germline, CDR1 is SEHNR and CDR2 FQNEAQ (reference sequence). The ends were cut back, 0 bases at V and 8 bases at J, with 16 bases in the middle. The CDR3 totals 16 residues. In the original workflow: Counts of nucleated cells, estimated from reference gene primer amplification, were obtained. Assay: immunoSEQ multiplex PCR; the TCRdb copy retains only in-frame clones and omits some. For V, J and clone size, that table is used; D and trimming come from the DNA. The sample lists approximately 110,000 clones, roughly 84% occurring once. This clonotype was obtained from a man aged 40-50 years with acute or convalescent COVID-19. The V gene is TRBV7-9, the J gene TRBJ1-4, with a possible D match to TRBD1 (5 bases). Input material: peripheral blood. CDR3 protein: CASSLAAGGVGEKLFF. The CDR3 nucleotides are TGTGCCAGCAGCTTAGCGGCGGGAGGGGTTGGGGAAAAACTGTTTTTT.